This T cell receptor (beta chain) is drawn from a study of beta chain features in type 1 diabetes. Study-level findings and limits: PCR might favor shorter templates, equally in patients and controls. When VDJ junctions were examined, type 1 diabetes patients showed fewer insertions and more deletions. Within each of all four CD4+ subsets, Type 1 diabetes patients had TCRB CDR3s that were moderately but significantly shorter.

V was clipped by 4 bases and J by 0 bases, with 3 bases between them. The CDR3 consists of 11 residues. Germline values: CDR1 DFQATT, CDR2 SNEGSKA (reference sequence). This clone was counted between two and nine times. The antigen is unknown. What was sequenced were expressed TCRB transcripts, since all of the isolated RNA had been reverse transcribed. Profiling relied on immunoSEQ multiplex PCR, and the TCRdb table lists in-frame clones only, not all of them. The table shows about 260,000 clones, with roughly 21% occurring only once. Sorted populations all had greater than 98% purity. The specimen was naive CD4+ T cells from blood. The TCR originated in a woman in her thirties or forties with type 1 diabetes. The V and J genes are TRBV20-1 and TRBJ1-2; D remains ambiguous. The CDR3 loop is CSATANYGYTF. The CDR3, as DNA: TGCAGTGCTACGGCTAACTATGGCTACACCTTC.